The 23 T cell receptor beta chains below were found in one sample sequenced in a study of cytomegalovirus exposure and HLA in healthy donors. The PCR employed 60 Vbeta primers together with 13 Jbeta primers. The data were produced by immunoSEQ multiplex PCR, yet TCRdb's version contains in-frame clones alone and is incomplete. Counted here are 150,000 or so clones, over 70% occurring once; the ten biggest clones make up roughly 2.2%. Sequences were obtained from PBMCs. These receptor sequences come from a man aged 30-40 years in good health and CMV-seronegative.

The chain has TRBV7-6 and TRBJ2-7, with 8 bases fitting TRBD1. This CDR3 has 15 residues. The germline CDR1 and CDR2 sequences are SGHVS and FNYEAQ. J lost 5 bases, V lost 4 bases, and 10 bases had no gene match. CDR3 nucleotide sequence: TGTGCCAGCAGCTCCCGGACAGGGTGGGGGAACGAGCAGTACTTC. It is translated as CASSSRTGWGNEQYF.

Details on this clone: The same CDR3 is also encoded by other DNA sequences in this sample. The J gene is TRBJ1-1, the V gene TRBV6-5; D is unresolved. Germline CDR1 reads MNHEY; CDR2 reads SVGAGI. The CDR3 loop spans 11 amino acids. V lost 6 bases, J lost 5 bases, and 7 bases lay in between. This CDR3 reads CASSSGTEAFF. In nucleotides, the CDR3 is TGTGCCAGCAGCAGTGGTACTGAAGCTTTCTTT.

Here the CDR3 DNA reads TGTGCCAGCAGGGACCTAGCGGGGGAATACGAGCAGTACTTC. Protein product: CASRDLAGEYEQYF. The genes are TRBV28 and TRBJ2-7, with TRBD2 matching 10 bases. CDR3 size: 14 residues. CDR1 and CDR2 (germline): MDHEN, SYDVKM. V dropped 6 bases and J dropped 4; count of bases not matched to a gene: 6.

V usage is TRBV6-5 and J usage is TRBJ2-3; 8 bases line up with TRBD2. The CDR3 length is 15 residues. The V gene end was trimmed by 6 bases and the J gene end by 2 bases; junction bases not matched to a gene: 7. Per the germline V gene, CDR1 is MNHEY and CDR2 is SVGAGI. The CDR3, as DNA: TGTGCCAGCAGCCGAGCGGGGGTGCTCACAGATACGCAGTATTTT. Translating it yields CASSRAGVLTDTQYF.

This clone was picked up one time. The J gene is TRBJ2-2, the V gene TRBV7-9; unclear D gene. Germline values: CDR1 SEHNR, CDR2 FQNEAQ (reference sequence). The CDR3 extends over 12 amino acids. V was pared by 7 bases and J by 7 bases, with 10 bases between. The CDR3 sequence: CASNLFGGELFF. Written as DNA, the CDR3 is TGTGCCAGCAACCTTTTCGGCGGGGAGCTGTTTTTT.

The V gene is TRBV6-5, the J gene TRBJ2-7, with 7 bases that match TRBD1. Germline values: CDR1 MNHEY, CDR2 SVGAGI. The V gene end was trimmed by 11 bases and the J gene end by 2 bases; junction bases not matched to a gene: 12. The CDR3 is 14 amino acids. This CDR3 is CARLPGTVTYEQYF. For the CDR3, the DNA is TGTGCCCGACTACCCGGGACAGTAACCTACGAGCAGTACTTC.

This clone was seen just once. The J gene is TRBJ1-1, the V gene TRBV5-1; TRBD1 might be the D (5 bases). Germline lookup yields CDR1 SGHRS and CDR2 YFSETQ. This CDR3 has 18 residues. V lost 3 bases and J 5 bases, leaving 26 bases between the germline ends. This chain's CDR3 is CASSSGLGSSLEGTEAFF. As DNA, the CDR3 is TGCGCCAGCAGCTCGGGACTGGGTTCTTCCCTGGAAGGGACTGAAGCTTTCTTT.

This clone showed up just a few times. The V and J genes are TRBV7-3 and TRBJ2-3; TRBD2 matches at 11 bases. The CDR3 has 15 amino acids. From germline, CDR1 is SGHTA and CDR2 FQGTGA. The junction had 5 bases not matched to a gene; V was cut back by 5 bases and J by 4 bases. CDR3 residues: CASSDSGGAADTQYF. The CDR3 DNA reads as TGTGCCAGCAGCGATAGCGGGGGGGCCGCAGATACGCAGTATTTT.

The V gene is TRBV7-2, the J gene TRBJ1-2, with 11 bases lining up with TRBD1. Germline CDR1 is SGHTA and CDR2 is FQGNSA. The V segment lost 5 bases and the J segment 7 bases; nucleotides outside the gene matches: 3. CDR3 size: 13 residues. The chain's CDR3 is CASSADRGLGYTF. DNA for the CDR3: TGTGCCAGCAGCGCGGACAGGGGGCTTGGCTACACCTTC.

This chain uses TRBV5-6 with TRBJ1-1; 7 bases map to TRBD1. J lost 7 bases, V lost 4 bases, and 7 bases had no gene match. The CDR3 runs to 13 residues. Germline loops: CDR1 SGHDT, CDR2 YYEEEE. The CDR3 here is CASSVGTVVEAFF. The CDR3 nucleotides are TGTGCCAGCAGCGTTGGGACAGTAGTTGAAGCTTTCTTT.

The chain uses TRBV19 and TRBJ1-6; D gene unclear. The CDR3 has 15 amino acids. The V and J ends lost 5 bases and 6 bases respectively, with 14 bases between them. The germline V gene has CDR1 LNHDA and CDR2 SQIVND (reference sequence). The DNA for the CDR3 is TGTGCCAGTAGTGCACAAAACACGGGTAATTCACCCCTCCACTTT. This encodes CASSAQNTGNSPLHF. Variable domain in full (rest from reference TRBV19 and TRBJ1-6): DGGITQSPKYLFRKEGQNVTLSCEQNLNHDAMYWYRQDPGQGLRLIYYSQIVNDFQKGDIAEGYSVSREKKESFPLTVTSAQKNPTAFYLCASSAQNTGNSPLHFGNGTRLTVT.

This clone was seen more than once but under ten times. The genes are TRBV5-4 and TRBJ1-2, with D maybe TRBD1 (6 bases). The CDR3 sequence is 15 residues long. V was pared by 1 base and J by 6 bases, with 16 bases between. Germline CDR1 SGHNT, CDR2 YYREEE (reference sequence). The CDR3 nucleotides read TGTGCCAGCAGCTTGTTGAGGGGGATGGGACATGGCTACACCTTC. Translating gives CASSLLRGMGHGYTF.

The table lists this clone with a few counts. This sequence joins TRBV9 and TRBJ2-2; 9 nucleotides match TRBD1. The length of the CDR3 is 16 residues. Per germline, CDR1 SGDLS and CDR2 YYNGEE. V dropped 3 bases and J dropped 3; count of bases not matched to a gene: 6. This chain's CDR3 is CASSAHRGQDTGELFF. The CDR3 DNA sequence: TGTGCCAGCAGCGCCCACAGGGGGCAGGACACCGGGGAGCTGTTTTTT.

V usage is TRBV28 and J usage is TRBJ2-7; D perhaps matches TRBD1 (6 bases). The CDR3 spans 16 residues. V was clipped by 2 bases and J by 5 bases, with 19 bases between them. The germline V gene has CDR1 MDHEN and CDR2 SYDVKM. DNA of the CDR3: TGTGCCAGCAGTTTAACGGCGCGATTACAGGGCGACGAGCAGTACTTC. This encodes CASSLTARLQGDEQYF.

This clone was picked up one time. The gene calls are TRBV5-6 and TRBJ2-3, with 8 bases matching TRBD1. V lost 4 bases to trimming and J lost 5 bases; unmatched junction nucleotides: 6. CDR1 is SGHDT and CDR2 is YYEEEE in the germline V gene. CDR3 length: 14 residues. The CDR3 loop reads CASSHGTGGDTQYF. As DNA, the CDR3 is TGTGCCAGCAGCCACGGGACAGGAGGAGATACGCAGTATTTT.

The chain combines TRBV5-4 with TRBJ2-5; a possible D gene is TRBD1 (6 bases). Near its end, the DNA agrees better with TRBJ2-7, so the J call may be wrong. Germline V lookup: CDR1 SGHNT, CDR2 YYREEE (reference sequence). This CDR3 is built from 15 residues. The CDR3 region is CASSRLWTANYEQYF. CDR3 coding DNA: TGTGCCAGCAGCCGGCTCTGGACAGCTAACTACGAGCAGTACTTC.

The chain is built from TRBV19 and TRBJ1-6, with 9 bases that match TRBD1. The germline V gene has CDR1 LNHDA and CDR2 SQIVND (reference sequence). The CDR3 covers 13 residues. The CDR3 DNA is TGTGCGGCTGGGACAGGGAGCGTCTCACCCCTCCACTTT. It codes for CAAGTGSVSPLHF.

The chain employs TRBV7-2 and TRBJ2-7; D is uncertain. There are 14 residues in the CDR3. CDR1 and CDR2 from the germline V gene are SGHTA and FQGNSA. Trimming took 1 base from V and 4 from J, leaving 11 bases between them. The CDR3 bases are TGTGCCAGCAGCTTAGGCCCAAGAGCGTACGAGCAGTACTTC. Protein product: CASSLGPRAYEQYF.

This sequence joins TRBV18 and TRBJ1-1; 7 bases align to TRBD1. Looked up from germline, CDR1 is KGHSH and CDR2 is LQKENI. V lost 3 bases and J lost 0; bases outside the gene matches: 4. CDR3 length: 15 residues. In nucleotides, the CDR3 is TGTGCCAGCTCACCTCCAGGGGGGATGAACACTGAAGCTTTCTTT. Its protein product is CASSPPGGMNTEAFF.

CDR3 region: CASSSGVGTGGSPLHF. As DNA, the CDR3 is TGTGCCAGCAGCTCCGGGGTGGGGACTGGGGGGTCACCCCTCCACTTT. The rearrangement uses TRBV7-9 and TRBJ1-6; D may be TRBD1 (5 bases). The length of the CDR3 is 16 residues. Germline CDR1 is SEHNR and CDR2 is FQNEAQ (reference sequence). Trimming took 4 bases from V and 10 from J, leaving 20 bases between them.

V and J are TRBV5-6 and TRBJ2-2; a weak D match, TRBD1 (6 bases). CDR3 size: 15 residues. V lost 4 bases and J lost 6, with 16 bases in between. From germline, CDR1 is SGHDT and CDR2 YYEEEE. CDR3 nucleotide sequence: TGTGCCAGCAGCCCATGGACAGATGGTGCCGGGGAGCTGTTTTTT. Its protein is CASSPWTDGAGELFF.

The sample holds one count of this clone. This chain uses TRBV19 with TRBJ1-5; D remains ambiguous. The CDR3 contains 13 residues. Germline V gene lookup returns CDR1 LNHDA and CDR2 SQIVND (reference sequence). The ends were cut back, 5 bases at V and 4 bases at J, with 9 bases in the middle. The CDR3 sequence: CASSWHQNQPQHF. In DNA form, the CDR3 reads TGTGCCAGTAGTTGGCACCAAAATCAGCCCCAGCATTTT.

The gene calls are TRBV5-1 and TRBJ1-2; TRBD1 aligns across 9 bases. V lost 6 bases and J lost 4; bases outside the gene matches: 10. Per germline, CDR1 SGHRS and CDR2 YFSETQ. The CDR3 loop spans 15 amino acids. CDR3 region: CASTPGGTGSYGYTF. CDR3 nucleotide sequence: TGCGCCAGCACTCCTGGGGGGACAGGGAGCTATGGCTACACCTTC.